This T cell receptor (beta chain) came from a study of shared clonotypes between healthy human individuals. About the study: CD8 memory received one plate per donor, CD8 naive two, CD4 memory three and CD4 naive three. Study-level findings and limits: Genetic and exposure-history diversity was limited by the few donors.

Profiling relied on immunoSEQ multiplex PCR, and the TCRdb table lists in-frame clones only, not all of them. This sample has millions of clones; roughly 96% occur once, and the top ten carry around 0.13%. Per the germline V gene, CDR1 is WSHSY and CDR2 is SAAADI. Trimming shortened V by 5 bases and J by 4 bases, and 15 bases separated the two germline ends. The CDR3 totals 15 residues. About this clone: Its antigen is currently unknown.

This clonotype was obtained from a man aged 18 to 29 in good health. Material for sequencing was naive CD4+ T cells sorted from blood. This sample's subset: CD45RA+ positively selected. This rearrangement joins TRBV10-2 to TRBJ1-3; D may be TRBD1 (5 bases). This CDR3 reads CASSYGRGGGNTIYF. The CDR3 DNA reads TGCGCCAGCAGTTACGGGAGGGGTGGCGGAAACACCATATATTTT.